One and the same sample provided the 25 T cell receptor beta chains below, sequenced in a study of blood T cell repertoires in COVID-19. Some clones are missing from TCRdb's copy, which holds only in-frame ones; the method was immunoSEQ multiplex PCR. The sample lists 98,000 or so clones; roughly 86% were seen once. The sequenced sample was peripheral blood. These receptors all stem from a woman in her fifties or sixties in a cohort sampled during active or convalescent COVID-19.

This chain uses TRBV27 with TRBJ2-5, with D perhaps matching TRBD1 (6 bases). V shed 4 bases and J shed 1 base, with 16 bases lying between them. The germline CDR1 and CDR2 sequences are MNHEY and SMNVEV (reference sequence). This CDR3 is built from 16 residues. The CDR3 nucleotides are TGTGCCAGCAGTTCACCTGGACAGAGTACCCAAGAGACCCAGTACTTC. The encoded protein is CASSSPGQSTQETQYF.

This chain joins TRBV11-2 and TRBJ1-1, with a tentative D call TRBD1 (5 bases). CDR1 and CDR2 from the germline V gene are SGHAT and FQNNGV. The CDR3 is 14 amino acids. V was shortened by 1 base and J by 4 bases, with 10 bases between the two germline ends. This CDR3 reads CASSLVGGGTEAFF. The CDR3 nucleotides are TGTGCCAGCAGCTTAGTTGGCGGGGGCACTGAAGCTTTCTTT. The whole variable domain, filled in from reference TRBV11-2 and TRBJ1-1, reads EAGVAQSPRYKIIEKRQSVAFWCNPISGHATLYWYQQILGQGPKLLIQFQNNGVVDDSQLPKDRFSAERLKGVDSTLKIQPAKLEDSAVYLCASSLVGGGTEAFFGQGTRLTVV.

The V call is TRBV7-9, the J call TRBJ2-2, with 7 bases aligning to TRBD1. Looked up from germline, CDR1 is SEHNR and CDR2 is FQNEAQ (reference sequence). With V trimmed by 6 bases and J by 5 bases, 3 bases remained unmatched. The CDR3 has 13 residues. The DNA for the CDR3 is TGTGCCAGCAGGACAGGGTTTACCGGGGAGCTGTTTTTT. Amino acids: CASRTGFTGELFF. The full variable domain, rest sourced from reference TRBV7-9 and TRBJ2-2, is DTGVSQNPRHKITKRGQNVTFRCDPISEHNRLYWYRQTLGQGPEFLTYFQNEAQLEKSRLLSDRFSAERPKGSFSTLEIQRTEQGDSAMYLCASRTGFTGELFFGEGSRLTVL.

The chain recombines TRBV3-1 (or the pseudogene TRBV3-2) with TRBJ2-7; unclear D gene. The germline V gene has CDR1 LGHDT and CDR2 YNNKEL (reference sequence). This CDR3 contains 14 residues. Trimming took off 6 bases at V and 2 bases at J, with 14 bases between the two ends. CDR3 coding DNA: TGTGCCAGCAGTCCCGCCCAAGCCCCCTACGAGCAGTACTTC. This encodes CASSPAQAPYEQYF.

This chain joins TRBV7-9 and TRBJ2-5, with D possibly TRBD1 on 8 matching bases. Looked up from germline, CDR1 is SEHNR and CDR2 is FQNEAQ (reference sequence). The V end lost 5 bases, the J end lost 5 bases, and 18 bases lay between the germline ends. This CDR3 is built from 15 residues. The CDR3 nucleotides read TGTGCCAGCAGCGAAAAAGGACAGGGAGGGGAGACCCAGTACTTC. Encoded protein: CASSEKGQGGETQYF.

The rearrangement links TRBV10-3 to TRBJ2-2, with TRBD1 as a possible D gene (6 bases). Per germline, CDR1 ENHRY and CDR2 SYGVKD. Deletions cut 8 bases from V and 3 bases from J, with 16 bases between. The length of the CDR3 is 15 residues. CDR3 nucleotide sequence: TGTGCCATCGCGGACAGTCCCAGGGACACCGGGGAGCTGTTTTTT. Its protein is CAIADSPRDTGELFF.

This clone was seen only a few times. V is TRBV28 and J is TRBJ1-3; D not certain. From germline, CDR1 is MDHEN and CDR2 SYDVKM. CDR3 length equals 16 residues. V lost 6 bases, J lost 0 bases, and 15 bases lay in between. Written as DNA, the CDR3 is TGTGCCAGCAGCCTAGCGGGCAGCGACTCTGGAAACACCATATATTTT. Its protein product is CASSLAGSDSGNTIYF.

The sample holds one count of this clone. The chain carries TRBV9 and TRBJ1-4; D perhaps matches TRBD1 (5 bases). Trimming cost V 0 bases and J 10 bases, with 16 bases left between them. The CDR3 runs to 15 residues. CDR1 and CDR2 (germline): SGDLS, YYNGEE. Written as DNA, the CDR3 is TGTGCCAGCAGCGTAGAAGGGGCGCCAGGCGGAAAACTGTTTTTT. Translation gives CASSVEGAPGGKLFF. Filled out from reference TRBV9 and TRBJ1-4, the complete variable domain reads DSGVTQTPKHLITATGQRVTLRCSPRSGDLSVYWYQQSLDQGLQFLIQYYNGEERAKGNILERFSAQQFPDLHSELNLSSLELGDSALYFCASSVEGAPGGKLFFGSGTQLSVL.

This sequence joins TRBV7-9 and TRBJ2-1, with D unresolved. In germline, CDR1 is SEHNR, CDR2 FQNEAQ (reference sequence). The CDR3 has 16 residues. V lost 5 bases, J lost 0 bases, and 14 bases lay in between. The CDR3 nucleotides read TGTGCCAGCAGCCCTTCCCCGATTAGCTCCTACAATGAGCAGTTCTTC. Translated, it gives CASSPSPISSYNEQFF.

V is TRBV18 and J is TRBJ1-2, with a tentative D call TRBD1 (6 bases). V dropped 0 bases and J dropped 0 bases, with 17 bases sitting between them. From germline, CDR1 is KGHSH and CDR2 LQKENI. CDR3 size: 18 residues. The CDR3 reads CASSPPAGARRANYGYTF. CDR3 nucleotides: TGTGCCAGCTCACCACCAGCGGGGGCCCGCCGAGCTAACTATGGCTACACCTTC.

This clone appeared once. The rearrangement joins TRBV27 to TRBJ1-2, with 11 bases fitting TRBD1. The CDR3 is 14 amino acids. CDR1 and CDR2 from the germline V gene are MNHEY and SMNVEV (reference sequence). After removal of 5 bases from V and 4 bases from J, the junction contained 3 bases not matched to a gene. Here the CDR3 reads CASSPGQGGYGYTF. In DNA form, the CDR3 reads TGTGCCAGCAGTCCGGGACAGGGGGGCTATGGCTACACCTTC.

This clone has only a few counts. Written as DNA, the CDR3 is TGTGCCAGCAGCGCGACAGGGAGCAATTCACCCCTCCACTTT. Amino acids: CASSATGSNSPLHF. The J gene is TRBJ1-6, the V gene TRBV9; TRBD1 agrees at 7 bases. This CDR3 has 14 residues. Germline assignment: CDR1 SGDLS and CDR2 YYNGEE. V shed 3 bases and J 7 bases; nucleotides not matched to a gene: 4.

This CDR3 is CASSFGTGSSPLHF. For the CDR3, the DNA is TGTGCCAGCAGCTTCGGGACAGGGAGTTCACCCCTCCACTTT. The chain has TRBV7-3 and TRBJ1-6; 9 bases are a match to TRBD1. The CDR3 runs 14 residues. V dropped 3 bases and J dropped 9; count of bases not matched to a gene: 3. Germline loops: CDR1 SGHTA, CDR2 FQGTGA.

This chain links TRBV5-1 with TRBJ1-1, with TRBD1 matching over 10 bases. V gave up 5 bases and J gave up 5 bases; unmatched junction bases: 6. Germline V CDR1 and CDR2: SGHRS, YFSETQ. The CDR3 spans 14 residues. The CDR3 coding sequence is TGCGCCAGCAGGCCCGACAGGGGGCGGACTGAAGCTTTCTTT. This codes for CASRPDRGRTEAFF.

The J gene is TRBJ2-7, the V gene TRBV28; D is unresolved. CDR3 size: 15 residues. Germline V gene lookup returns CDR1 MDHEN and CDR2 SYDVKM. V dropped 3 bases and J dropped 1 base, with 13 bases sitting between them. This chain's CDR3 is CASSLRTLRSYEQYF. CDR3 sequence (DNA): TGTGCCAGCAGTTTGCGAACTCTCAGGTCCTACGAGCAGTACTTC.

The chain has TRBV4-2 and TRBJ2-1; 14 bases are a match to TRBD2. The CDR3 spans 19 residues. Germline CDR1 and CDR2: LGHNA and YNFKEQ. J gave up 0 bases and V 2 bases, and 6 bases lay outside the gene matches. The CDR3 sequence: CASSQWTSGRLSSYNEQFF. CDR3 sequence (DNA): TGTGCCAGCAGCCAATGGACTAGCGGGAGGTTAAGCTCCTACAATGAGCAGTTCTTC.

The genes are TRBV5-5 and TRBJ1-5, with TRBD1 as a possible D gene (6 bases). Trimming removed 1 base at V and 2 bases at J, with 10 bases between. Germline-derived CDR1 and CDR2 are SGHKS and YYEKEE (reference sequence). CDR3 length: 15 amino acids. The CDR3 loop reads CASSLTGLGNQPQHF. In DNA form, the CDR3 reads TGTGCCAGCAGCTTGACAGGGCTGGGCAATCAGCCCCAGCATTTT.

The chain combines TRBV28 with TRBJ1-1, with D possibly being TRBD1 (5 bases). Per germline, CDR1 MDHEN and CDR2 SYDVKM. The CDR3 runs to 12 residues. V was cut by 6 bases and J by 3 bases, with 8 bases left in between. CDR3 DNA: TGTGCCAGCAGCCCAGGGCACACTGAAGCTTTCTTT. Translation gives CASSPGHTEAFF.

The chain is built from TRBV3-1 (or the pseudogene TRBV3-2) and TRBJ2-5; D is undetermined. Deletions cut 4 bases from V and 9 bases from J, with 12 bases between. Germline-derived CDR1 and CDR2 are LGHDT and YNNKEL (reference sequence). CDR3 length equals 12 residues. The CDR3 here is CASSRASLAQYF. The CDR3 DNA reads as TGTGCCAGCAGCCGAGCCTCGTTGGCCCAGTACTTC.

The genes are TRBV19 and TRBJ2-7, with TRBD1 matching 10 bases. V dropped 8 bases and J dropped 5; count of bases not matched to a gene: 9. The CDR3 is 14 residues long. The germline V gene encodes CDR1 LNHDA and CDR2 SQIVND (reference sequence). CDR3 bases: TGTGCCAGTGGACCGGGACAGGGGCACCACGAGCAGTACTTC. Translated: CASGPGQGHHEQYF.

The chain links TRBV6-5 to TRBJ1-3; 9 bases match TRBD1. Trimming cost V 2 bases and J 1 base; bases outside gene matches: 3. CDR1 and CDR2 (germline): MNHEY, SVGAGI. This CDR3 has 16 residues. CDR3 in DNA: TGTGCCAGCAGTTACGGACAGGGGAGTTCTGGAAACACCATATATTTT. It codes for CASSYGQGSSGNTIYF.

The DNA for the CDR3 is TGTGCCAGCAGTTTGACTGGGACAAACCAAATATACTTC. It encodes CASSLTGTNQIYF. The chain carries TRBV28 and TRBJ2-4; a possible D gene is TRBD1 (6 bases). Trimming shortened V by 3 bases and J by 16 bases, and 19 bases separated the two germline ends. CDR3 length: 13 amino acids. CDR1 and CDR2 (germline): MDHEN, SYDVKM.

The J gene is TRBJ1-5, the V gene TRBV9; 7 bases agree with TRBD1. CDR1 and CDR2 from the germline V gene are SGDLS and YYNGEE. This CDR3 comprises 15 residues. The ends lost 0 bases at V and 5 bases at J; junction bases unmatched: 5. The CDR3 DNA reads as TGTGCCAGCAGCGTAGACGGGACAGAAGATCAGCCCCAGCATTTT. Translating it yields CASSVDGTEDQPQHF. The whole variable domain, filled in from reference TRBV9 and TRBJ1-5, reads DSGVTQTPKHLITATGQRVTLRCSPRSGDLSVYWYQQSLDQGLQFLIQYYNGEERAKGNILERFSAQQFPDLHSELNLSSLELGDSALYFCASSVDGTEDQPQHFGDGTRLSIL.

This chain joins TRBV23-1 and TRBJ2-5; 11 nucleotides line up with TRBD1. TRBV23-1 is designated an ORF whose function remains uncertain. The CDR3 length is 16 residues. Germline trimming cut 5 bases from V and 5 bases from J; bases unmatched to any gene: 10. CDR3 DNA: TGCGCCAGCAGTTCCTTCGGACAGGGGGCGGGGGAGACCCAGTACTTC. This encodes CASSSFGQGAGETQYF.

The rearrangement joins TRBV5-6 to TRBJ1-1, with a tentative D call TRBD1 (6 bases). The CDR3 extends over 14 amino acids. Germline CDR1 is SGHDT and CDR2 is YYEEEE. V was trimmed by 4 bases and J by 6 bases, leaving 16 bases between them. CDR3 protein: CASSPSRGPPEAFF. CDR3 sequence (DNA): TGTGCCAGCAGCCCTTCCAGGGGTCCCCCTGAAGCTTTCTTT.